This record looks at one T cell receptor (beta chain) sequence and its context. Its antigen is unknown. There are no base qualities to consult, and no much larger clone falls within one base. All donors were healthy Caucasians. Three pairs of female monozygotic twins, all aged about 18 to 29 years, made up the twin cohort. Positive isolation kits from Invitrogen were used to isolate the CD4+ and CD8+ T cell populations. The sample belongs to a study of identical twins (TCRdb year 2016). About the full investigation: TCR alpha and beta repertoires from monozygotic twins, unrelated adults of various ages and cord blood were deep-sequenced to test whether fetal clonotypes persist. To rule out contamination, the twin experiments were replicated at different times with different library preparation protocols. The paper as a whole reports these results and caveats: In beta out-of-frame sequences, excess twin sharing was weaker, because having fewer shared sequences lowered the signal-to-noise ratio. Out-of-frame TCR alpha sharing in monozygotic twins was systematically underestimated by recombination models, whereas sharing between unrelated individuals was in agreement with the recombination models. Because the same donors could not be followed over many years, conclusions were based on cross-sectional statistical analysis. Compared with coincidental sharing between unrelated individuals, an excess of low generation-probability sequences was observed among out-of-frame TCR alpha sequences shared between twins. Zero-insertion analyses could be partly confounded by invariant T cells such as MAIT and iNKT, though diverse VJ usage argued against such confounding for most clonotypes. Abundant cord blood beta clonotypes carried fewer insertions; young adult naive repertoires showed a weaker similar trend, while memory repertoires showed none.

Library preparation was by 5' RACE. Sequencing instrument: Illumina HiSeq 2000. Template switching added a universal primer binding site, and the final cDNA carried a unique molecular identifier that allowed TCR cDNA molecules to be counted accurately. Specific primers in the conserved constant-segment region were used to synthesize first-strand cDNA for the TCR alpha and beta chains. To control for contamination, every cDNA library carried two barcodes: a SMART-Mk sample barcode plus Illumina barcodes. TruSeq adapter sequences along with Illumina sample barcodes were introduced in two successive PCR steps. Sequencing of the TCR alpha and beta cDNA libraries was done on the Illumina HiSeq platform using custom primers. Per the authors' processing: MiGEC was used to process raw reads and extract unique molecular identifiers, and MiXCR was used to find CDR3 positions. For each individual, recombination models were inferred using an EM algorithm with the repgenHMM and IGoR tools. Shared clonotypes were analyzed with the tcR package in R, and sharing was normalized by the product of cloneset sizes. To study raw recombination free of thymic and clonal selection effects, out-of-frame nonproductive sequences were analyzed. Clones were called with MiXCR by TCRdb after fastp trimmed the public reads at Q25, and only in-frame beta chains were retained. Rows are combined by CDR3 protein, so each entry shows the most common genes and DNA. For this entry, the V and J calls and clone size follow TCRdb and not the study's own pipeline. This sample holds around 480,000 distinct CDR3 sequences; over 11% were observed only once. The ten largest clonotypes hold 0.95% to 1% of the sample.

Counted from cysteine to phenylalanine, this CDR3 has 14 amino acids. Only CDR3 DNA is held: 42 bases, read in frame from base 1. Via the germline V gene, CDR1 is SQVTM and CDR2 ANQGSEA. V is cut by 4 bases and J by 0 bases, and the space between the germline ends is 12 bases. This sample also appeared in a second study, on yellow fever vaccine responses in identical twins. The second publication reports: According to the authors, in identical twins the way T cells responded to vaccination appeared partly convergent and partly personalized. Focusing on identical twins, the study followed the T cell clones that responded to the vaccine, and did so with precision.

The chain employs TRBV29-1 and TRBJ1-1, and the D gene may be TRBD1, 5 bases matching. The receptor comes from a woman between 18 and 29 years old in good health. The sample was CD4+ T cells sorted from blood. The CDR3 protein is CSVGGSGMNTEAFF. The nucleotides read TGCAGCGTTGGGGGGTCAGGGATGAACACTGAAGCTTTCTTT.